These T cell receptor beta chains were read from a single sample in a study of blood T cell repertoires in COVID-19. Assay used: immunoSEQ multiplex PCR; TCRdb lists only in-frame clones, some missing. The profile shows about 250,000 clones, around 88% of them singletons. The specimen was peripheral blood. All receptors come from a man at least 80 years old with acute or convalescent COVID-19. Both conserved end residues are part of each CDR3. A D gene is named only where the DNA matches it firmly. Size is omitted from some rows. Given values are once, few, many or a class for expanded clones.

DNA	CDR3	J	V	size	D
TGTGCCAGCACCACGGGCTCCTATAATTCACCCCTCCACTTT	CASTTGSYNSPLHF	TRBJ1-6	TRBV5-6	-	-
TGTGCCAGCAGAAAACCGGGACAGGTCGTCTACGAGCAGTACTTC	CASRKPGQVVYEQYF	TRBJ2-7	TRBV27	-	TRBD1
TGTGCCAGCGGCGGACAGGGGGAGACCGAGCAGTACTTC	CASGGQGETEQYF	TRBJ2-7	TRBV25-1	once	TRBD1
TGCAGCGTTCAGCAGCGGGAGAGAACCGGGGAGCTGTTTTTT	CSVQQRERTGELFF	TRBJ2-2	TRBV29-1	-	TRBD2
TGCGCCAGCAGCTCGATACTGACAGGGAACTACACCTTC	CASSSILTGNYTF	TRBJ1-2	TRBV5-1	-	TRBD1
TGTGCCAGCAGCGTTCAGCCCAGACAGGTCAACACCGGGGAGCTGTTTTTT	CASSVQPRQVNTGELFF	TRBJ2-2	TRBV7-6	-	-
TGCGCCAGCAGCTTGGACCCTAACACAGATACGCAGTATTTT	CASSLDPNTDTQYF	TRBJ2-3	TRBV5-1	-	-
TGCGCCAGCAGCCAAGCGACAGGGGGTTCCTACAATGAGCAGTTCTTC	CASSQATGGSYNEQFF	TRBJ2-1	TRBV4-3	-	TRBD1
TGTGCCAGCAGCTTATCCTCGACTAGCGCCTACGAGCAGTACTTC	CASSLSSTSAYEQYF	TRBJ2-7	TRBV7-2	-	TRBD2
TGCAGCGTTCGCTCCGGGACAGCATCCTATGGCTACACCTTC	CSVRSGTASYGYTF	TRBJ1-2	TRBV29-1	once	TRBD1
TGCGCCAGCAGCCCTGGTATAGCGGAATACAATGAGCAGTTCTTC	CASSPGIAEYNEQFF	TRBJ2-1	TRBV5-1	-	-
TGTGCCAGCAGCCCTGGGGGACTAGTGGGGGATACGCAGTATTTT	CASSPGGLVGDTQYF	TRBJ2-3	TRBV11-3	-	TRBD2
TGCGCCAGCCGATTACAGGGGAACACTGAAGCTTTCTTT	CASRLQGNTEAFF	TRBJ1-1	TRBV5-1	-	-
TGTGCCAGCAGCTTGACGACCACGGGGAACACTGAAGCTTTCTTT	CASSLTTTGNTEAFF	TRBJ1-1	TRBV7-2	-	-
TGTGCCAGCAGCGCCAGACAGGGCTATCAGCCCCAGCATTTT	CASSARQGYQPQHF	TRBJ1-5	TRBV9	-	TRBD1
TGTGCTAGCAGCCCCAGGCGGGAGTCCGTAGATACGCAGTATTTT	CASSPRRESVDTQYF	TRBJ2-3	TRBV7-7	-	TRBD2
TGTGCCAGCAGTTACGCGGGAGGGGGATGGGGCACTGAAGCTTTCTTT	CASSYAGGGWGTEAFF	TRBJ1-1	TRBV6-6	-	-
TGTGCCAGCTCACCCGGACAGGCTGGGAACACTGAAGCTTTCTTT	CASSPGQAGNTEAFF	TRBJ1-1	TRBV18	-	TRBD1
TGTGCCAGCAGTTACGCACAGGGCCCCTATGGCTACACCTTC	CASSYAQGPYGYTF	TRBJ1-2	TRBV6-5	-	-
TGTGCCATCACTCAGGGGAACTATGGCTACACCTTC	CAITQGNYGYTF	TRBJ1-2	TRBV10-3	-	-
TGTGCCAGCAGTTACTCTGAGGGGGGGAATCAGCCCCAGCATTTT	CASSYSEGGNQPQHF	TRBJ1-5	TRBV6-2/TRBV6-3	once	-
TGTGCCAGTAGTACAGGGACTAGCGGGACAATGAAACAGTTCTTC	CASSTGTSGTMKQFF	TRBJ2-1	TRBV19	-	TRBD2
TGTGCCAGCAGCCTGGGGAGGGGCGAAGCTTTCTTT	CASSLGRGEAFF	TRBJ1-1	TRBV9	-	-
TGTGCCAGCAGCGCCCCAACAAGGAACACTGAAGCTTTCTTT	CASSAPTRNTEAFF	TRBJ1-1	TRBV2	-	-
TGTGCCTCCCGGGACAGGGGATCTTACGAGCAGTACTTC	CASRDRGSYEQYF	TRBJ2-7	TRBV7-9	-	TRBD1
TGTGCCAGCAGTGACTGCCGGACAGGGGCCCTCGCCTCCTACGAGCAGTACTTC	CASSDCRTGALASYEQYF	TRBJ2-7	TRBV6-4	-	TRBD1
TGTGCCATCAGAGGGGGACAGGGGAGGGACAATGAGCAGTTCTTC	CAIRGGQGRDNEQFF	TRBJ2-1	TRBV10-3	-	TRBD1
TGCGCCAGCAGCTTGGCACGGGAGGCCGGGGAGCTGTTTTTT	CASSLAREAGELFF	TRBJ2-2	TRBV5-1	-	TRBD2